Listed below are T cell receptor beta chains from one sample, sequenced in a study of blood T cell repertoires in COVID-19. Libraries were prepared by immunoSEQ multiplex PCR; TCRdb keeps only in-frame clonotypes and omits some of them. The table lists about 300,000 clones, 75% to 90% of them singletons. Sequences were obtained from PBMCs or T cells enriched from blood (not recorded which). Receptors were obtained from a woman aged 25 to 39 who had been exposed to COVID-19. Each CDR3 is given with its conserved first and last residue. A D gene is named only where the DNA matches it firmly. Clone size is stated in some rows and not others, as once, few, many or a class when expanded.

j_call	d_call	clone_size	v_call	cdr3_aa	cdr3_nt
TRBJ2-1	-	-	TRBV19	CASSITSHEQFF	TGTGCCAGTAGTATTACTAGTCATGAGCAGTTCTTC
TRBJ2-3	TRBD2	-	TRBV2	CASSTTSVDTQYF	TGTGCCAGCAGTACCACTAGCGTGGATACGCAGTATTTT
TRBJ1-1	-	once	TRBV18	CASSPDSPLYTEAFF	TGTGCCAGCTCACCGGACAGCCCTCTATACACTGAAGCTTTCTTT
TRBJ2-3	TRBD2	few	TRBV10-1	CASSPSGLWADTQYF	TGCGCCAGCAGCCCTAGCGGACTTTGGGCAGATACGCAGTATTTT
TRBJ2-7	-	once	TRBV14	CASSPIGTDLYEQYF	TGTGCCAGCAGCCCTATTGGGACTGACCTCTACGAGCAGTACTTC
TRBJ2-5	-	few	TRBV7-9	CASSLVAPAYQETQYF	TGTGCCAGCAGCTTAGTAGCCCCAGCGTACCAAGAGACCCAGTACTTC
TRBJ1-3	-	-	TRBV5-6	CASSLDSSGNTIYF	TGTGCCAGCAGCTTGGACAGCTCTGGAAACACCATATATTTT
TRBJ2-7	TRBD2	-	TRBV6-5	CASSSGRLYEQYF	TGTGCCAGCAGTAGCGGGAGACTATACGAGCAGTACTTC
TRBJ1-2	TRBD1	-	TRBV28	CASSFETGGGYGYTF	TGTGCCAGCAGTTTCGAGACAGGGGGCGGCTATGGCTACACCTTC
TRBJ1-2	TRBD1	-	TRBV11-1	CASSSAGQNYGYTF	TGTGCCAGCAGCTCCGCGGGACAGAACTATGGCTACACCTTC
TRBJ2-1	-	-	TRBV12-3/TRBV12-4	CAQQAGEQFF	TGTGCCCAGCAGGCGGGGGAGCAGTTCTTC
TRBJ1-2	TRBD1	-	TRBV7-2	CASSLNTGTGGGNYGYTF	TGTGCCAGCAGCCTGAACACCGGGACAGGAGGGGGTAACTATGGCTACACCTTC
TRBJ1-2	-	few	TRBV19	CASSIGGVTYGYTF	TGTGCCAGTAGTATCGGCGGGGTCACCTATGGCTACACCTTC
TRBJ2-2	TRBD1	once	TRBV7-9	CASSLRQGALTGELFF	TGTGCCAGCAGCTTGAGGCAGGGGGCTCTGACCGGGGAGCTGTTTTTT
TRBJ1-1	-	-	TRBV12-3/TRBV12-4	CASSWGDTEAFF	TGTGCCAGCAGTTGGGGGGACACTGAAGCTTTCTTT
TRBJ2-7	-	-	TRBV6-5	CASSLDRSYEQYF	TGTGCCAGCAGCCTAGACAGGTCCTACGAGCAGTACTTC
TRBJ1-1	TRBD1	-	TRBV29-1	CSVDRAMNTEAFF	TGCAGCGTAGACAGGGCCATGAACACTGAAGCTTTCTTT
TRBJ2-3	-	-	TRBV7-7	CASSLASTGLGTDTQYF	TGTGCTAGCAGCTTAGCATCGACAGGACTAGGCACAGATACGCAGTATTTT
TRBJ1-6	TRBD1	-	TRBV6-1	CASSGTTGKNSYFYLHF	TGTGCCAGCAGTGGGACGACAGGGAAGAATTCGTATTTTTACCTCCACTTT
TRBJ2-2	TRBD1	-	TRBV30	CAFTGQGDTGELFF	TGTGCCTTTACGGGACAGGGTGACACCGGGGAGCTGTTTTTT
TRBJ1-4	-	-	TRBV2	CASNPQGSEKLFF	TGTGCCAGCAACCCCCAGGGCAGTGAAAAACTGTTTTTT
TRBJ1-4	TRBD1	-	TRBV6-6	CASRSSGTANEKLFF	TGTGCCAGCAGATCCTCCGGGACAGCCAATGAAAAACTGTTTTTT
TRBJ2-2	TRBD1	-	TRBV7-2	CASSFGTGGLGELFF	TGTGCCAGCAGTTTTGGGACAGGGGGCCTCGGGGAGCTGTTTTTT
TRBJ2-3	TRBD2	-	TRBV9	CASSVASGSSDTQYF	TGTGCCAGCAGCGTAGCTAGCGGGAGCTCAGATACGCAGTATTTT
TRBJ2-7	-	-	TRBV28	CASSFAQGWGTSYEQYF	TGTGCCAGCAGTTTTGCCCAAGGATGGGGCACTTCCTACGAGCAGTACTTC
TRBJ1-5	-	-	TRBV19	CASRLLPGNQPQHF	TGTGCCAGTAGACTGCTTCCAGGGAATCAGCCCCAGCATTTT
TRBJ2-2	TRBD2	-	TRBV11-3	CASSLEENTSGRGRSNTGELFF	TGTGCCAGCAGCTTAGAGGAGAATACTAGCGGGAGGGGGCGGTCGAACACCGGGGAGCTGTTTTTT
TRBJ2-1	TRBD2	-	TRBV2	CASKGTSGINPSYNEQFF	TGTGCCAGCAAAGGGACTAGCGGGATAAACCCCTCCTACAATGAGCAGTTCTTC
TRBJ1-4	-	-	TRBV19	CASSSVDSNNEKLFF	TGTGCCAGTAGTTCAGTCGACAGTAATAATGAAAAACTGTTTTTT
TRBJ1-2	-	-	TRBV19	CASSMGGYGYTF	TGTGCCAGTAGTATGGGAGGTTACGGCTACACCTTC
TRBJ1-5	-	-	TRBV4-1	CASSQDGGKGNQPQHF	TGCGCCAGCAGCCAAGATGGGGGGAAGGGCAATCAGCCCCAGCATTTT
TRBJ2-7	-	-	TRBV18	CASSSRSYEQYF	TGTGCCAGCTCATCGAGGTCGTACGAGCAGTACTTC
TRBJ1-2	-	few	TRBV5-1	CASSPTWRPNYGYTF	TGCGCCAGCAGCCCCACCTGGCGGCCTAACTATGGCTACACCTTC
TRBJ1-1	-	-	TRBV27	CASSLGSKWSEAFF	TGTGCCAGCAGTTTGGGTAGCAAATGGTCTGAAGCTTTCTTT
TRBJ2-7	-	-	TRBV11-2	CASSPDSHEQYF	TGTGCCAGCAGCCCCGACAGCCACGAGCAGTACTTC
TRBJ2-7	TRBD2	-	TRBV28	CASRHLAGPAEQYF	TGTGCCAGCAGACACCTAGCGGGACCCGCCGAGCAGTACTTC
TRBJ2-7	-	-	TRBV3-1/TRBV3-2	CASSQDLETGYEQYF	TGTGCCAGCAGCCAAGATCTTGAAACGGGTTACGAGCAGTACTTC
TRBJ2-3	-	-	TRBV7-3	CASSPGRSDTQYF	TGTGCCAGCAGCCCCGGTCGATCTGATACGCAGTATTTT
TRBJ2-7	-	-	TRBV19	CASSGQGRTNEQYF	TGTGCCAGTAGTGGCCAGGGTAGAACGAACGAGCAGTACTTC
TRBJ2-1	-	-	TRBV9	CASNNEGGQYNEQFF	TGTGCCAGCAACAATGAAGGAGGGCAATACAATGAGCAGTTCTTC
TRBJ2-7	TRBD2	-	TRBV19	CASRMQATSGGAGEQYF	TGTGCCAGTAGAATGCAGGCAACTAGCGGGGGGGCCGGGGAGCAGTACTTC
TRBJ1-5	TRBD1	few	TRBV30	CAWRRQGDQPQHF	TGTGCCTGGAGACGACAGGGGGATCAGCCCCAGCATTTT
TRBJ2-7	-	-	TRBV27	CAREPHVVSYEQYF	TGTGCCAGGGAGCCCCACGTTGTCTCCTACGAGCAGTACTTC
TRBJ2-3	TRBD1	-	TRBV7-7	CASSGTGYTDTQYF	TGTGCTAGCTCCGGGACAGGGTACACAGATACGCAGTATTTT
TRBJ1-4	-	-	TRBV2	CASSVRREGEKLFF	TGTGCCAGCAGTGTCCGAAGGGAGGGTGAAAAACTGTTTTTT
TRBJ2-5	TRBD1	-	TRBV6-5	CASSYPGTGRETQYF	TGTGCCAGCAGTTACCCGGGGACAGGTCGAGAGACCCAGTACTTC
TRBJ1-5	-	-	TRBV12-5	CASGLEEGQPQHF	TGTGCTAGTGGCCTGGAGGAAGGGCAGCCCCAGCATTTT
TRBJ2-3	TRBD1	-	TRBV6-2/TRBV6-3	CASSGQGSTDTQYF	TGTGCCAGCAGTGGACAGGGTAGCACAGATACGCAGTATTTT
TRBJ2-7	-	-	TRBV3-1/TRBV3-2	CASSQVPGVEQYF	TGTGCCAGCAGCCAAGTTCCCGGGGTTGAGCAGTACTTC
TRBJ1-1	TRBD1	-	TRBV5-1	CASSLTETGTMNTEAFF	TGCGCCAGCAGCTTAACCGAGACAGGGACCATGAACACTGAAGCTTTCTTT
TRBJ2-1	TRBD2	-	TRBV7-3	CASSSGYGGADEQFF	TGTGCCAGCAGCTCCGGGTACGGGGGGGCCGATGAGCAGTTCTTC
TRBJ2-1	TRBD2	-	TRBV9	CASSVTQGWGTSGHNEQFF	TGTGCCAGCAGCGTGACCCAGGGTTGGGGAACTAGCGGGCACAATGAGCAGTTCTTC
TRBJ2-1	TRBD2	-	TRBV27	CASSLNSGSYNEQFF	TGTGCCAGCAGTTTAAATAGCGGGTCGTACAATGAGCAGTTCTTC
TRBJ2-2	-	-	TRBV9	CASSPRLTAGELFF	TGTGCCAGCAGCCCCAGGCTAACCGCCGGGGAGCTGTTTTTT
TRBJ1-4	-	-	TRBV28	CASSSTWSPRKEKLFF	TGTGCCAGCAGTTCGACCTGGAGCCCTCGGAAAGAAAAACTGTTTTTT
TRBJ2-2	TRBD1	-	TRBV25-1	CASRAGTGVAGELFF	TGTGCCAGCAGAGCAGGGACAGGGGTGGCCGGGGAGCTGTTTTTT
TRBJ2-1	TRBD2	-	TRBV5-1	CASSSAGGYNEQFF	TGCGCCAGCAGCTCAGCGGGGGGTTACAATGAGCAGTTCTTC
TRBJ1-5	-	-	TRBV12-3/TRBV12-4	CASSLSGNQPQHF	TGTGCCAGCAGTTTATCGGGCAATCAGCCCCAGCATTTT
TRBJ2-3	-	-	TRBV5-1	CASSPDRSTDTQYF	TGCGCCAGCAGCCCCGACAGGTCCACAGATACGCAGTATTTT
TRBJ1-5	-	-	TRBV25-1	CASRGDIGNQPQHF	TGTGCCAGCAGGGGAGATATTGGCAATCAGCCCCAGCATTTT